What follows are 27 T cell receptor beta chains derived from one specimen sequenced in a study of blood T cell repertoires in COVID-19. The table came from immunoSEQ multiplex PCR; TCRdb's copy has only in-frame clones and leaves some out. The sample has 99,000 or so clones; around 83% are singletons. Input material: peripheral blood. The origin of the receptors is a woman older than 75 with active or convalescent COVID-19.

The chain couples TRBV6-5 to TRBJ1-3, with D unresolved. Per germline, CDR1 MNHEY and CDR2 SVGAGI. The V end lost 0 bases, the J end lost 2 bases, and 11 bases lay between the germline ends. CDR3 length: 16 amino acids. Here the CDR3 reads CASSYSVGSPGNTIYF. Written as DNA, the CDR3 is TGTGCCAGCAGTTACTCGGTCGGGTCACCTGGAAACACCATATATTTT.

V usage is TRBV28 and J usage is TRBJ2-7; D possibly corresponds to TRBD1 (5 bases). The length of the CDR3 is 12 residues. Trimming cost V 10 bases and J 4 bases, with 14 bases left between them. Germline CDR1 reads MDHEN; CDR2 reads SYDVKM. The CDR3 spells CATAMGLYEQYF. As DNA, the CDR3 is TGTGCCACGGCCATGGGGCTATACGAGCAGTACTTC.

This sequence joins TRBV11-3 and TRBJ2-1; 10 bases match TRBD2. Germline V gene sequence: CDR1 SGHNT, CDR2 YENEEA. The length of the CDR3 is 18 residues. V shed 5 bases, J shed 4 bases, and the junction held 14 bases outside the gene matches. The CDR3 DNA reads as TGTGCCAGCAGCGGCTGGGGATCTAGCGGGAGCATGTACAATGAGCAGTTCTTC. Protein product: CASSGWGSSGSMYNEQFF.

V is TRBV7-2 and J is TRBJ2-5; D is ambiguous. Germline V gene data show CDR1 as SGHTA and CDR2 as FQGNSA. The CDR3 contains 15 residues. The germline V and J ends were trimmed by 1 base and 2 bases, with 11 bases remaining between them. CDR3 in amino acids: CASSLGPNRQETQYF. Written as DNA, the CDR3 is TGTGCCAGCAGCTTAGGGCCAAACCGTCAAGAGACCCAGTACTTC.

V is TRBV6-1 and J is TRBJ1-2; D is ambiguous. This CDR3 spans 11 amino acids. V was shortened by 2 bases and J by 7 bases, with 5 bases between the two germline ends. Germline-derived CDR1 and CDR2 are MNHNS and SASEGT. This CDR3 is CASSEPGGYTF. CDR3 sequence (DNA): TGTGCCAGCAGTGAACCAGGTGGCTACACCTTC.

The chain combines TRBV27 with TRBJ2-1; 8 nucleotides match TRBD1. V shed 3 bases and J 7 bases; nucleotides not matched to a gene: 8. The CDR3 runs 15 residues. The V gene's germline CDR1 is MNHEY and CDR2 SMNVEV (reference sequence). The DNA of the CDR3 is TGTGCCAGCAGTTTCCCGCGACAGGGGAAGAATGAGCAGTTCTTC. As protein: CASSFPRQGKNEQFF.

This chain joins TRBV30 and TRBJ2-7; 7 bases are a match to TRBD1. CDR3 length: 13 amino acids. The germline V gene has CDR1 GTSNPN and CDR2 SVGIG (reference sequence). Unmatched junction bases numbered 11, after V lost 7 bases and J lost 5 bases. As DNA, the CDR3 is TGTGCCTCGATCGGGACAGTTCTCAACGAGCAGTACTTC. This sequence encodes CASIGTVLNEQYF.

The chain combines TRBV6-2 or TRBV6-3 with TRBJ2-3, with 9 bases matching TRBD2. V trimming: 5 bases; J trimming: 2 bases; junction bases outside the gene matches: 8. Germline CDR1 MNHEY, CDR2 SVGEGT. The CDR3 is 16 amino acids. As DNA, the CDR3 is TGTGCCAGCAGTACAGAGACTAGCGGAGTCACAGATACGCAGTATTTT. Encoded protein: CASSTETSGVTDTQYF.

The chain combines TRBV9 with TRBJ1-5; D ambiguous. Germline V gives CDR1 SGDLS, CDR2 YYNGEE. The CDR3 consists of 13 residues. V lost 4 bases and J lost 5, with 10 bases in between. CDR3 bases: TGTGCCAGCAGCCCCCGAGTGGATCAGCCCCAGCATTTT. Translation gives CASSPRVDQPQHF.

This chain joins TRBV30 and TRBJ2-7; the D gene is possibly TRBD1 (6 bases). From germline, CDR1 is GTSNPN and CDR2 SVGIG (reference sequence). V lost 5 bases, J lost 3 bases, and 8 bases lay in between. The CDR3 has 11 residues. The chain's CDR3 is CAWGQNYEQYF. CDR3 nucleotides: TGTGCCTGGGGACAGAACTACGAGCAGTACTTC.

J is TRBJ1-2 and V is TRBV2, with a weak D call TRBD1 (5 bases). Looked up from germline, CDR1 is SNHLY and CDR2 is FYNNEI. V was clipped by 5 bases and J by 0 bases, with 10 bases between them. This CDR3 comprises 14 residues. The CDR3 is CASSSTATNYGYTF. The CDR3 DNA follows: TGTGCCAGCAGTTCGACAGCGACTAACTATGGCTACACCTTC.

The chain has TRBV19 and TRBJ2-4; no clear D. V shed 2 bases and J shed 9 bases, with 14 bases lying between them. Germline loops: CDR1 LNHDA, CDR2 SQIVND (reference sequence). The CDR3 is made up of 14 amino acids. The CDR3 coding sequence is TGTGCCAGTAGTATAAATTCGGCTGGAGTCATTCAGTACTTC. It codes for CASSINSAGVIQYF.

This clone was detected once. This chain uses TRBV6-4 with TRBJ1-5; TRBD1 matches at 7 bases. The germline CDR1 and CDR2 sequences are MRHNA and SNTAGT. The CDR3 has 14 residues. The V and J ends lost 2 bases and 7 bases, in that order; junction bases with no gene match: 5. CDR3 protein: CASSDRGPRQPQHF. CDR3 DNA: TGTGCCAGCAGTGACAGGGGGCCTCGGCAGCCCCAGCATTTT.

This chain uses TRBV19 with TRBJ1-5, with TRBD1 matching over 7 bases. The junction had 12 bases not matched to a gene; V was cut back by 6 bases and J by 4 bases. The germline gives CDR1 LNHDA, CDR2 SQIVND (reference sequence). The CDR3 covers 16 residues. CDR3 sequence reads: CASSLGPGGRNQPQHF. CDR3 bases: TGTGCCAGTAGCCTAGGTCCAGGGGGAAGGAATCAGCCCCAGCATTTT.

The genes are TRBV6-5 and TRBJ1-5; the D gene is possibly TRBD1 (6 bases). The CDR3 runs to 15 residues. Germline values: CDR1 MNHEY, CDR2 SVGAGI. V shed 7 bases and J shed 6 bases, with 19 bases lying between them. This CDR3 reads CASTTAGGASQPQHF. As DNA, the CDR3 is TGTGCCAGCACCACAGCGGGGGGGGCCAGTCAGCCCCAGCATTTT.

The rearrangement links TRBV6-5 to TRBJ2-1; D is uncertain. This CDR3 has 13 residues. Trimming shortened V by 2 bases and J by 3 bases, and 5 bases separated the two germline ends. Germline CDR1 reads MNHEY; CDR2 reads SVGAGI. The CDR3 region has the DNA TGTGCCAGCAGTTACGCCAGCTACAATGAGCAGTTCTTC. Translating it yields CASSYASYNEQFF.

The genes are TRBV18 and TRBJ1-2; weak D call: TRBD1 (6 bases). Trimming cost V 6 bases and J 2 bases, with 16 bases left between them. The germline gives CDR1 KGHSH, CDR2 LQKENI. CDR3 length: 15 amino acids. CDR3 sequence: CASSPRQGTNYGYTF. CDR3 nucleotides: TGTGCCAGCTCCCCGAGGCAGGGGACCAACTATGGCTACACCTTC.

This chain joins TRBV6-2 or TRBV6-3 and TRBJ2-5, with D possibly TRBD2 on 6 matching bases. The CDR3 runs to 14 residues. Germline V CDR1 and CDR2: MNHEY, SVGEGT. The ends were cut back, 2 bases at V and 3 bases at J, with 10 bases in the middle. CDR3 residues: CASSYRLAEETQYF. CDR3 DNA sequence: TGTGCCAGCAGTTACCGGTTAGCGGAAGAGACCCAGTACTTC.

This clone was seen a few times. The CDR3 loop reads CASSKAIVAGGRLNTEAFF. CDR3 DNA sequence: TGTGCCAGCAGCAAAGCGATCGTGGCAGGGGGCCGGCTGAACACTGAAGCTTTCTTT. The J gene is TRBJ1-1, the V gene TRBV21-1; no DNA check was done on the table's D call, TRBD1. TRBV21-1 represents a pseudogene. The CDR3 totals 19 residues.

This chain connects TRBV6-4 to TRBJ1-3, with 7 bases lining up with TRBD1. The CDR3 totals 18 residues. V was clipped by 5 bases and J by 0 bases; unmatched bases: 13. Germline V gives CDR1 MRHNA, CDR2 SNTAGT. CDR3 bases: TGTGCCAGCAGTATCCGACAGGGTCCCCTAAGCTCTGGAAACACCATATATTTT. Its translation is CASSIRQGPLSSGNTIYF.

The J gene is TRBJ2-1, the V gene TRBV18; D not certain. V was cut by 3 bases and J by 9 bases, with 15 bases left in between. The CDR3 has 14 amino acids. Per the germline V gene, CDR1 is KGHSH and CDR2 is LQKENI. This CDR3 reads CASSPTTRIGEQFF. In DNA, the CDR3 is TGTGCCAGCTCACCGACAACCCGAATTGGTGAGCAGTTCTTC.

V gene TRBV9 combines with J gene TRBJ2-3; 8 positions match TRBD2. The J segment lost 0 bases and the V segment lost 3 bases, leaving 6 bases of the junction unmatched. The CDR3 consists of 16 residues. Germline V lookup: CDR1 SGDLS, CDR2 YYNGEE. Here the CDR3 DNA reads TGTGCCAGCAGCGAAATAGCGGGATCGAGCACAGATACGCAGTATTTT. Translating it yields CASSEIAGSSTDTQYF.

Turning to this clone: In the same sample, other DNA sequences code for this CDR3. The chain employs TRBV11-3 and TRBJ1-3; D not certain. The V end lost 3 bases, the J end lost 0 bases, and 9 bases lay between the germline ends. CDR1 and CDR2 (germline): SGHNT, YENEEA. The CDR3 loop spans 15 amino acids. The CDR3 loop reads CASSLSTASGNTIYF. CDR3 nucleotide sequence: TGTGCCAGCAGCTTGTCTACAGCCTCTGGAAACACCATATATTTT.

The chain couples TRBV6-5 to TRBJ1-1, with 7 bases identical to TRBD1. Germline values: CDR1 MNHEY, CDR2 SVGAGI. With V trimmed by 6 bases and J by 7 bases, 11 bases remained unmatched. The CDR3 sequence is 14 residues long. The CDR3 here is CASSHQTTGVEAFF. The CDR3, as DNA: TGTGCCAGCAGCCACCAAACTACAGGGGTTGAAGCTTTCTTT.

The J gene is TRBJ1-5, the V gene TRBV10-3; D is perhaps TRBD1 (6 bases). CDR3 size: 14 residues. Germline values: CDR1 ENHRY, CDR2 SYGVKD. V lost 6 bases to trimming and J lost 1 base, with 10 bases between them. CDR3 loop: CAIRGDISNQPQHF. The CDR3 DNA reads TGTGCCATCAGAGGGGACATAAGCAATCAGCCCCAGCATTTT.

The chain joins TRBV4-1 to TRBJ2-5, with 11 positions matching TRBD2. The germline V gene has CDR1 MGHRA and CDR2 YSYEKL. V shed 0 bases, J shed 5 bases, and the junction held 5 bases outside the gene matches. The CDR3 has 16 residues. CDR3 residues: CASSQDGLAGGETQYF. The CDR3 coding sequence is TGCGCCAGCAGCCAAGATGGCCTAGCGGGGGGTGAGACCCAGTACTTC.

The CDR3 loop reads CASSEGQGNYGYTF. In DNA form, the CDR3 reads TGCGCCAGCAGCGAGGGACAGGGGAACTATGGCTACACCTTC. The rearrangement links TRBV5-1 to TRBJ1-2, with 10 bases identical to TRBD1. Germline V gene lookup returns CDR1 SGHRS and CDR2 YFSETQ. The CDR3 spans 14 residues. The trim removed 4 bases at V and 2 bases at J, leaving 2 bases unmatched.